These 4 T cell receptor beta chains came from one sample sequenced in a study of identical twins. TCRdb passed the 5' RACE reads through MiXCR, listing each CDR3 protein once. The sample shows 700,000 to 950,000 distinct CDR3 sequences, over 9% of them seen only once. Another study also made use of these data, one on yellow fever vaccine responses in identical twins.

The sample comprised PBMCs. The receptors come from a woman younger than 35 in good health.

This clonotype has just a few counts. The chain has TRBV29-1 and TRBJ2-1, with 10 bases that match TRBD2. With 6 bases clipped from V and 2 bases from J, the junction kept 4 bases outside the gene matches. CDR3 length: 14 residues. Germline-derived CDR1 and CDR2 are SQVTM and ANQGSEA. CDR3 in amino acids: CSVGLAEPYNEQFF. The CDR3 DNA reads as TGCAGCGTCGGACTAGCGGAGCCCTACAATGAGCAGTTCTTC.

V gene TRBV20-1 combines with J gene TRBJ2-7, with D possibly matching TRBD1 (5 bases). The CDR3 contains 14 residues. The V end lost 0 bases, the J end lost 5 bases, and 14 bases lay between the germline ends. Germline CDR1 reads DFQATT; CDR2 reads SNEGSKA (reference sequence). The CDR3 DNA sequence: TGCAGTGCTAGAGATGTCGCAGGGCCGAACGAGCAGTACTTC. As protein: CSARDVAGPNEQYF.

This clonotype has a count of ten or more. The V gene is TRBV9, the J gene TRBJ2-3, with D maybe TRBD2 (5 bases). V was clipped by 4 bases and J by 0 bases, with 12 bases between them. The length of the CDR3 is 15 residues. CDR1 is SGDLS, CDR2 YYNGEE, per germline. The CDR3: CASSPWGESTDTQYF. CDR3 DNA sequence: TGTGCCAGCAGCCCCTGGGGAGAGAGCACAGATACGCAGTATTTT.

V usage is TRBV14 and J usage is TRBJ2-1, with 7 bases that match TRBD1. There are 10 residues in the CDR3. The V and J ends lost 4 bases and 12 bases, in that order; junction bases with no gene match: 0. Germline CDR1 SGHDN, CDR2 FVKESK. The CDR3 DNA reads TGTGCCAGCAGCCGGACAGGGCAGTTCTTC. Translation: CASSRTGQFF. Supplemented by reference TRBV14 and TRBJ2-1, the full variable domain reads EAGVTQFPSHSVIEKGQTVTLRCDPISGHDNLYWYRRVMGKEIKFLLHFVKESKQDESGMPNNRFLAERTGGTYSTLKVQPAELEDSGVYFCASSRTGQFFGPGTRLTVL.